A selection of T cell receptor beta chains follows, all from one sample in a study of OX40 agonist ivuxolimab in advanced cancers. Assay used: immunoSEQ multiplex PCR; TCRdb lists only in-frame clones, some missing. The table has roughly 73,000 clones, around 88% seen once. Here the sequenced sample was CD4+ or CD8+ T cells sorted from blood, taken in a trial of the OX40 agonist ivuxolimab. The origin of the receptors is an adult with an advanced solid tumor such as melanoma, head and neck, liver or kidney cancer. Both conserved end residues are part of each CDR3. D genes are given only for firm matches. Size tells how often a clone was seen (once, few, many) or the class of an expanded clone, and some rows leave it out.

d_gene: -
j_gene: TRBJ1-4
v_gene: TRBV7-9
abundance: -
CDR3nt: TGTGCCAGCAGCTTAGAGAGTACAACTAATGAAAAACTGTTTTTT
CDR3aa: CASSLESTTNEKLFF

d_gene: -
j_gene: TRBJ2-7
v_gene: TRBV21-1
abundance: -
CDR3nt: TGTGCCAGCAGCAAAGTTCACAGGGCCTACGAGCAGTACTTC
CDR3aa: CASSKVHRAYEQYF

d_gene: TRBD2
j_gene: TRBJ2-1
v_gene: TRBV18
abundance: -
CDR3nt: TGTGCCAGCTCACCAATGACTAGCGCTCTCCGGGGTGAGCAGTTCTTC
CDR3aa: CASSPMTSALRGEQFF

d_gene: -
j_gene: TRBJ2-5
v_gene: TRBV14
abundance: once
CDR3nt: TGTGCCAGCAGCCGCGGGGCAGAAGAGACCCAGTACTTC
CDR3aa: CASSRGAEETQYF

d_gene: TRBD1
j_gene: TRBJ2-1
v_gene: TRBV6-6
abundance: -
CDR3nt: TGTGCCAGCAGGACCGGGACAGGGGGGAATGAGCAGTTCTTC
CDR3aa: CASRTGTGGNEQFF

d_gene: -
j_gene: TRBJ2-3
v_gene: TRBV10-3
abundance: few
CDR3nt: TGTGCCATCAGTGAGCCCAGGTCTGGAGCTACGCAGTATTTT
CDR3aa: CAISEPRSGATQYF

d_gene: TRBD1
j_gene: TRBJ2-1
v_gene: TRBV9
abundance: -
CDR3nt: TGTGCCAGCAGCGCGACAGGGGGCCTTTACAATGAGCAGTTCTTC
CDR3aa: CASSATGGLYNEQFF

d_gene: -
j_gene: TRBJ2-2
v_gene: TRBV11-2
abundance: -
CDR3nt: TGTGCCAGCAGCATCGGGACGAACACCGGGGAGCTGTTTTTT
CDR3aa: CASSIGTNTGELFF

d_gene: TRBD1
j_gene: TRBJ1-5
v_gene: TRBV6-1
abundance: -
CDR3nt: TGTGCCAGCAGTACCGGGACAGGGGGCCCTCAGCCCCAGCATTTT
CDR3aa: CASSTGTGGPQPQHF

d_gene: TRBD1
j_gene: TRBJ1-2
v_gene: TRBV7-6
abundance: -
CDR3nt: TGTGCCAGCAGCTTAGTTTGGGACAGGGAGGACGGTGGCTACACCTTC
CDR3aa: CASSLVWDREDGGYTF

d_gene: TRBD1
j_gene: TRBJ1-1
v_gene: TRBV19
abundance: few
CDR3nt: TGTGCCAGTAGCGCCCAGGGGGGGGCGTGGACTGAAGCTTTCTTT
CDR3aa: CASSAQGGAWTEAFF

d_gene: -
j_gene: TRBJ1-4
v_gene: TRBV5-1
abundance: few
CDR3nt: TGCGCCAGCAGCTTGCAACCCCAAGCTAATGAAAAACTGTTTTTT
CDR3aa: CASSLQPQANEKLFF

d_gene: TRBD1
j_gene: TRBJ1-1
v_gene: TRBV28
abundance: -
CDR3nt: TGTGCCAGCTTCCGGGACAGGGGGCCGAACACTGAAGCTTTCTTT
CDR3aa: CASFRDRGPNTEAFF

d_gene: -
j_gene: TRBJ2-2
v_gene: TRBV19
abundance: -
CDR3nt: TGTGCCAGTAGTATCAAGAACACCGGGGAGCTGTTTTTT
CDR3aa: CASSIKNTGELFF

d_gene: -
j_gene: TRBJ1-2
v_gene: TRBV21-1
abundance: -
CDR3nt: TGTGCCAGCAGCAAAGTAGGGGGCGACAGGACTAACTATGGCTACACCTTC
CDR3aa: CASSKVGGDRTNYGYTF

d_gene: TRBD1
j_gene: TRBJ1-2
v_gene: TRBV7-9
abundance: -
CDR3nt: TGTGCCAGCAGCCAGACAGGGGGTATGGTTGGTGGCTACACCTTC
CDR3aa: CASSQTGGMVGGYTF

d_gene: -
j_gene: TRBJ1-4
v_gene: TRBV28
abundance: -
CDR3nt: TGTGCCAGTATTACAGGGAGCGCGGTAACTAATGAAAAACTGTTTTTT
CDR3aa: CASITGSAVTNEKLFF

d_gene: -
j_gene: TRBJ2-1
v_gene: TRBV14
abundance: few
CDR3nt: TGTGCCAGCAGCCAACTTGGGGTTCGTGAGCAGTTCTTC
CDR3aa: CASSQLGVREQFF

d_gene: -
j_gene: TRBJ2-7
v_gene: TRBV5-6
abundance: -
CDR3nt: TGTGCCAGCAGCTTGGGGGCAGGGGTCGAGCAGTACTTC
CDR3aa: CASSLGAGVEQYF

d_gene: TRBD2
j_gene: TRBJ2-7
v_gene: TRBV5-4
abundance: few
CDR3nt: TGTGCCAGCAGCTTCCACCTCCTAGGACTAGCGGGGGGTGAGCAGTACTTC
CDR3aa: CASSFHLLGLAGGEQYF

d_gene: -
j_gene: TRBJ1-1
v_gene: TRBV12-5
abundance: once
CDR3nt: TGTGCTAGTGGAGCTTCGGAGGGATCGAGCACTGAAGCTTTCTTT
CDR3aa: CASGASEGSSTEAFF

d_gene: TRBD1
j_gene: TRBJ1-2
v_gene: TRBV19
abundance: -
CDR3nt: TGTGCCAGTAGTACGACAGGGGGTGATGGCTACACCTTC
CDR3aa: CASSTTGGDGYTF

d_gene: TRBD2
j_gene: TRBJ2-5
v_gene: TRBV5-1
abundance: -
CDR3nt: TGCGCCAGCAGCTTGACTAGCGGGGTTCAAGAGACCCAGTACTTC
CDR3aa: CASSLTSGVQETQYF

d_gene: TRBD1
j_gene: TRBJ1-3
v_gene: TRBV11-2
abundance: -
CDR3nt: TGTGCCAGCAGCTCCCCGGCGCGGACAGGCGTCTCATCTGGAAACACCATATATTTT
CDR3aa: CASSSPARTGVSSGNTIYF

d_gene: -
j_gene: TRBJ2-5
v_gene: TRBV11-3
abundance: -
CDR3nt: TGTGCCAGCAGCTCCCCGGGGCAGCCAGAGACCCAGTACTTC
CDR3aa: CASSSPGQPETQYF

d_gene: TRBD1
j_gene: TRBJ2-2
v_gene: TRBV23-1
abundance: -
CDR3nt: TGCGCCAGCAGCCGAGGGACAGGGTTCTCTGGGGAGCTGTTTTTT
CDR3aa: CASSRGTGFSGELFF